This T cell receptor (beta chain) was found in a study of identical twins. Template switching introduced a universal primer site, and the cDNA bore unique molecular identifiers. A single record per CDR3 protein comes from TCRdb applying MiXCR to the 5' RACE reads. The sample lists about 240,000 distinct CDR3 sequences, over 9.5% occurring once. With 2 bases clipped from V and 3 bases from J, the junction kept 6 bases outside the gene matches. The CDR3 contains 15 residues. Germline V gene lookup returns CDR1 DFQATT and CDR2 SNEGSKA (reference sequence). Findings and limits, study-wide: In monozygotic twins, models underestimated the sharing of out-of-frame TCR alpha. Twin pairs' shared out-of-frame alpha sequences were enriched in low generation probability. Memory repertoires lacked the insertion deficit that abundant cord blood beta clonotypes showed.

Remarks on this clonotype: Antigen specificity is unknown.

Sequencing was performed on memory T cells sorted from blood. The TCR sequence derives from a man aged 45 to 65 in good health. This rearrangement joins TRBV20-1 to TRBJ2-3; 9 nucleotides match TRBD2. The CDR3 sequence: CSARSNSGRTDTQYF. The CDR3 DNA follows: TGCAGTGCTAGATCAAATAGCGGGAGAACAGATACGCAGTATTTT.